This T cell receptor (beta chain) was sequenced in a study of T cell responses to AZD1222 COVID-19 vaccine. Libraries were prepared by immunoSEQ multiplex PCR; TCRdb keeps only in-frame clonotypes and omits some of them. The data contain around 200,000 clones, just over 85% of them singletons. V lost 1 base and J 7 bases, leaving 12 bases between the germline ends. The CDR3 covers 13 residues. The germline V gene has CDR1 SGHNT and CDR2 YYREEE (reference sequence). Sequenced here: peripheral blood, sampled on day 0 of AZD1222 vaccination. V and J are TRBV5-4 and TRBJ2-7; possibly TRBD1 or TRBD2 for D (5 bases each). This clonotype was sampled from an adult in good health. The CDR3 protein is CASSLRDPREQYF. CDR3 bases: TGTGCCAGCAGCTTGAGGGACCCCCGGGAGCAGTACTTC.